A single sample is the source of the 4 T cell receptor beta chains below, sequenced in a study of radiotherapy plus CTLA-4 blockade in lung cancer. Repertoires were generated with immunoSEQ multiplex PCR, while TCRdb's copy carries only in-frame clones and drops some. The sample includes approximately 110,000 clones, around 84% of them seen just once. The material sequenced was peripheral blood, taken from a patient treated with radiotherapy plus ipilimumab. Source of these receptors: a human donor with non-small cell lung cancer that progressed on radiotherapy plus ipilimumab. Some clones in this sample may be carry-over from other donors' samples.

This clone was seen just once. The chain carries TRBV6-1 and TRBJ1-5, with 8 nucleotides matching TRBD1. From germline, CDR1 is MNHNS and CDR2 SASEGT. With 6 bases clipped from V and 5 bases from J, the junction kept 3 bases outside the gene matches. The CDR3 covers 13 residues. CDR3 residues: CASSQTGDQPQHF. CDR3 DNA: TGTGCCAGCAGCCAGACAGGGGATCAGCCCCAGCATTTT.

The table lists this clone with a few counts. The chain is built from TRBV7-9 and TRBJ1-2, with 8 nucleotides matching TRBD1. After removal of 2 bases from V and 2 bases from J, the junction contained 4 bases not matched to a gene. Germline CDR1 SEHNR, CDR2 FQNEAQ (reference sequence). The CDR3 runs to 15 residues. CDR3 sequence reads: CASSLWDRSNYGYTF. In DNA, the CDR3 is TGTGCCAGCAGCTTATGGGACAGGTCCAACTATGGCTACACCTTC.

The chain combines TRBV18 with TRBJ1-6; D perhaps matches TRBD1 (5 bases). The CDR3 runs to 14 residues. V was shortened by 2 bases and J by 5 bases, with 7 bases between the two germline ends. Germline CDR1 is KGHSH and CDR2 is LQKENI. As DNA, the CDR3 is TGTGCCAGCTCACCAATAGGGGATAATTCACCCCTCCACTTT. Its protein is CASSPIGDNSPLHF.

This clone has just one count. This chain links TRBV7-9 with TRBJ1-1; 11 bases map to TRBD1. The CDR3 is made up of 14 amino acids. V lost 5 bases, J lost 4 bases, and 3 bases stayed unmatched. Germline CDR1 SEHNR, CDR2 FQNEAQ (reference sequence). CDR3 DNA: TGTGCCAGCAGCAAGGGACAGGGGGGCACTGAAGCTTTCTTT. Its protein is CASSKGQGGTEAFF.